This note documents a single TCR beta chain sequence. It was with a sample-barcoded 5' primer and a J-beta primer mix that a second PCR of roughly 6 to 12 cycles was run. Each CDR3 protein is one row after TCRdb ran MiXCR on the 5' RACE reads. The repertoire holds some 1.5 million distinct CDR3 sequences, with roughly two fifths as singletons. V shed 4 bases and J shed 5 bases, with 12 bases lying between them. The CDR3 is 13 residues long. The germline CDR1 and CDR2 sequences are MNHNY and SVGAGI (reference sequence). Donors each provided around 9 milliliters of peripheral blood. The data stem from a study of blood T cells in healthy people across ages.

What was sequenced was blood. V and J are TRBV6-6 and TRBJ2-7; possible D gene TRBD2, 5 bases. The TCR was taken from a woman between 18 and 30 years old in good health. The CDR3 is CASSFSGFNEQYF. Written as DNA, the CDR3 is TGTGCCAGCAGTTTCTCGGGATTTAACGAGCAGTACTTC.